This T cell receptor beta chain was documented in a study of regulatory T cells in long-lasting Graves disease. The time point was: newly diagnosed GD, antithyroid drugs for less than 3 months. TCR sequences were obtained from RNA taken from PBMCs. Investigators prepared the TCR beta libraries by applying iRepertoire HTBI primers and Arm-PCR of CDR3 regions. TCRdb re-derived calls from the multiplex PCR reads in MiXCR, one entry per CDR3 protein. The table has 250,000 to 300,000 distinct CDR3 sequences, 15% to 20% seen once. The J segment lost 3 bases and the V segment lost 1 base, leaving 2 bases of the junction unmatched. Germline CDR1 is KGHSH and CDR2 is LQKENI. This CDR3 spans 15 amino acids. The same sample was also used in a study of T cells in Graves' hyperthyroidism and ophthalmopathy.

This sequence was found in a woman aged 25 to 39 with Graves disease. V and J are TRBV18 and TRBJ2-2; 7 positions agree with TRBD1. The material was peripheral blood mononuclear cells (PBMCs), obtained at new diagnosis, from a patient treated with antithyroid drugs. The CDR3 DNA is TGTGCCAGCTCACCACAAACAGGGGACACCGGGGAGCTGTTTTTT. Translating gives CASSPQTGDTGELFF.